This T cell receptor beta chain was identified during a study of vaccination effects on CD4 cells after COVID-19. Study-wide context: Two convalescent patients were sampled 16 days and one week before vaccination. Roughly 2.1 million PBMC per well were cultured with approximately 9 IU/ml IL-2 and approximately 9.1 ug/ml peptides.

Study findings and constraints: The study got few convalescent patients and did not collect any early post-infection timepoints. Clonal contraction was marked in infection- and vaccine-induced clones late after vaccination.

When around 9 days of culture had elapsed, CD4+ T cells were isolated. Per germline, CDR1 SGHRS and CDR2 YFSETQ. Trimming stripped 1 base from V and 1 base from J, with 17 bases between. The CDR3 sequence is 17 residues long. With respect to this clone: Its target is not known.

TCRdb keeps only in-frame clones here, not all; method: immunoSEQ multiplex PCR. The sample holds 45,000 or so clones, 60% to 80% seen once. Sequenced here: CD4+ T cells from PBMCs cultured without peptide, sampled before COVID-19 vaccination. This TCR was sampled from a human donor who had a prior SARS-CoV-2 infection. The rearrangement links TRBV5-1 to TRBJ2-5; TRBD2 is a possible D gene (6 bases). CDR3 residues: CASSLWRGPQIQETQYF. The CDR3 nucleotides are TGCGCCAGCAGCTTGTGGCGGGGCCCTCAGATCCAAGAGACCCAGTACTTC.